This record covers a single TCR beta chain. Antigen unknown. CDR1 is SGHRS, CDR2 YFSETQ, per germline. The CDR3 has 14 amino acids. J lost 3 bases, V lost 6 bases, and 6 bases had no gene match. The primer mix had 60 Vbeta and 13 Jbeta primers. The protocol was immunoSEQ multiplex PCR, while the TCRdb copy is restricted to in-frame clones and leaves out a portion. The sample lists 130,000 or so clones; about 77% were seen once. The entry originates in a study of cytomegalovirus exposure and HLA in healthy donors. Study-wide points: Links to common viral pathogens appeared, in a later analysis, for several of the most significant clusters.

This TCR derives from a man in his fifties or sixties in good health and CMV-seronegative. What was sequenced was PBMCs. The chain couples TRBV5-1 to TRBJ1-3, with 7 bases identical to TRBD1. CDR3 nucleotides: TGCGCCAGCAAGGAGGGGGCCTTTGGAAACACCATATATTTT. This encodes CASKEGAFGNTIYF.